This entry lists 22 T cell receptor beta chains sequenced from one sample in a study of blood T cell repertoires in COVID-19. Sequenced by immunoSEQ multiplex PCR; TCRdb stores in-frame clones only, minus some. The sample has approximately 98,000 clones, 55% to 75% seen once. The sequencing sample was made of peripheral blood. Receptor source: a middle-aged woman with acute or convalescent COVID-19.

There are a few counts of this clone. The J gene is TRBJ2-3, the V gene TRBV30, with 7 positions matching TRBD2. Trimming at V came to 0 bases and at J to 4 bases, leaving 10 bases not matched to a gene. The CDR3 runs to 16 residues. Germline CDR1 is GTSNPN and CDR2 is SVGIG (reference sequence). The CDR3 DNA reads TGTGCCTGGAGTGTACTCGGCGGGGGTAGCGCAGATACGCAGTATTTT. Residues: CAWSVLGGGSADTQYF.

The rearrangement uses TRBV9 and TRBJ1-5, with a weak D call TRBD1 (5 bases). The CDR3 consists of 15 residues. V dropped 4 bases and J dropped 2 bases, with 13 bases sitting between them. CDR1 is SGDLS, CDR2 YYNGEE, per germline. The CDR3 sequence: CASSSGGGGNQPQHF. CDR3 bases: TGTGCCAGCAGCTCCGGTGGGGGGGGCAATCAGCCCCAGCATTTT.

The chain recombines TRBV7-9 with TRBJ1-1; D not certain. This CDR3 has 11 amino acids. V lost 1 base and J 8 bases, leaving 5 bases between the germline ends. Germline CDR1 SEHNR, CDR2 FQNEAQ (reference sequence). For the CDR3, the DNA is TGTGCCAGCAGCTTAGGTTCAGAAGCTTTCTTT. Translation: CASSLGSEAFF.

The chain couples TRBV27 to TRBJ2-3; 8 bases agree with TRBD1. The CDR3 is 17 residues long. Germline V gene data show CDR1 as MNHEY and CDR2 as SMNVEV (reference sequence). V gave up 5 bases and J gave up 2 bases; unmatched junction bases: 12. CDR3 amino acids: CASSPFPGQATTDTQYF. As DNA, the CDR3 is TGTGCCAGCAGTCCCTTTCCGGGACAGGCCACCACAGATACGCAGTATTTT.

V usage is TRBV5-1 and J usage is TRBJ2-2, with D hard to call. The germline V gene has CDR1 SGHRS and CDR2 YFSETQ. V lost 4 bases and J lost 1, with 11 bases in between. The CDR3 contains 15 residues. CDR3 in amino acids: CASSPEALNTGELFF. Written as DNA, the CDR3 is TGCGCCAGCAGCCCGGAAGCGCTGAACACCGGGGAGCTGTTTTTT.

V is TRBV14 and J is TRBJ2-7, with a tentative D call TRBD1 (6 bases). V was trimmed by 5 bases and J by 0 bases, leaving 8 bases between them. Germline V lookup: CDR1 SGHDN, CDR2 FVKESK. This CDR3 has 13 residues. This chain's CDR3 is CASSDRSSYEQYF. The CDR3 nucleotides read TGTGCCAGCAGCGACAGGAGCTCCTACGAGCAGTACTTC.

This clone was recorded many times. The chain has TRBV27 and TRBJ1-6; the D gene is possibly TRBD1 (6 bases). This CDR3 has 13 amino acids. The V end lost 5 bases, the J end lost 8 bases, and 10 bases lay between the germline ends. Germline lookup yields CDR1 MNHEY and CDR2 SMNVEV (reference sequence). The CDR3 DNA reads as TGTGCCAGCAGTCTTGACAGGTATTCACCCCTCCACTTT. The encoded protein is CASSLDRYSPLHF.

The chain combines TRBV19 with TRBJ2-5, with unresolved D. Germline V gives CDR1 LNHDA, CDR2 SQIVND (reference sequence). This CDR3 is 14 amino acids long. Trimming cost V 3 bases and J 0 bases, with 8 bases left between them. The CDR3 protein is CASSISSNQETQYF. The CDR3 coding sequence is TGTGCCAGTAGTATTTCAAGCAACCAAGAGACCCAGTACTTC.

This clone was counted only a few times. The rearrangement uses TRBV3-1 (or the pseudogene TRBV3-2) and TRBJ1-1; possibly TRBD1 for D (5 bases). Between the trimmed V and J ends, which lost 4 bases and 5 bases, there was a span of 11 bases. The CDR3 runs to 13 residues. Germline CDR1 is LGHDT and CDR2 is YNNKEL (reference sequence). The CDR3 nucleotides are TGTGCCAGCAGCCTGCGACAGAGGACTGAAGCTTTCTTT. Translated, it gives CASSLRQRTEAFF.

V is TRBV4-3 and J is TRBJ2-2, with 10 bases lining up with TRBD1. Germline V gene sequence: CDR1 LGHNA, CDR2 YSLEER. V shed 0 bases, J shed 1 base, and the junction held 8 bases outside the gene matches. This CDR3 spans 19 amino acids. In DNA, the CDR3 is TGCGCCAGCAGCCAAGATTGGACAGGGGGAAGTTTGAACACCGGGGAGCTGTTTTTT. Protein product: CASSQDWTGGSLNTGELFF.

This chain connects TRBV10-3 to TRBJ2-1, with a possible D match to TRBD2 (5 bases). CDR1 ENHRY and CDR2 SYGVKD come from the germline V gene. Trimming pared 8 bases from V and 5 bases from J, leaving 13 bases between. The CDR3 is made up of 13 amino acids. The CDR3 DNA sequence: TGTGCCATCGGTGGTAGCGCAAACAATGAGCAGTTCTTC. It specifies CAIGGSANNEQFF.

The V gene is TRBV7-2, the J gene TRBJ2-1, with 12 bases aligning to TRBD2. CDR3 length: 15 residues. Per germline, CDR1 SGHTA and CDR2 FQGNSA. V lost 3 bases to trimming and J lost 7 bases; unmatched junction nucleotides: 4. The CDR3 DNA reads TGTGCCAGCAGCTTGAGGACTAGCGGGGTAAATGAGCAGTTCTTC. It specifies CASSLRTSGVNEQFF.

This clone showed up just once. CDR3 in amino acids: CATSDVTSGGDNEQFF. CDR3 bases: TGTGCCACCAGTGATGTGACTAGCGGGGGAGACAATGAGCAGTTCTTC. The gene calls are TRBV24-1 and TRBJ2-1; 12 bases map to TRBD2. The ends lost 3 bases at V and 5 bases at J; junction bases unmatched: 4. The germline V gene encodes CDR1 KGHDR and CDR2 SFDVKD. The CDR3 sequence is 16 residues long.

The chain employs TRBV5-1 and TRBJ2-3, with D perhaps TRBD2 (7 bases). This CDR3 spans 15 amino acids. Trimming stripped 2 bases from V and 4 bases from J, with 14 bases between. Germline CDR1 and CDR2: SGHRS and YFSETQ. The CDR3 loop reads CASSFDGGPPDTQYF. CDR3 coding DNA: TGCGCCAGCAGCTTTGACGGGGGGCCCCCAGATACGCAGTATTTT. The complete variable domain, with remaining parts taken from reference TRBV5-1 and TRBJ2-3, reads KAGVTQTPRYLIKTRGQQVTLSCSPISGHRSVSWYQQTPGQGLQFLFEYFSETQRNKGNFPGRFSGRQFSNSRSEMNVSTLELGDSALYLCASSFDGGPPDTQYFGPGTRLTVL.

This clone has just a few counts. Other DNA sequences of this sample code for an identical CDR3. This rearrangement joins TRBV27 to TRBJ1-6, with 9 bases aligning to TRBD1. Trimming took 6 bases from V and 8 from J; bases not matched to a gene: 5. Germline loops: CDR1 MNHEY, CDR2 SMNVEV (reference sequence). CDR3 length: 14 amino acids. This CDR3 reads CASSLDRGYSPLHF. CDR3 nucleotides: TGTGCCAGCAGCCTGGACAGGGGTTATTCACCCCTCCACTTT.

Only one count was recorded for this clone. The chain is built from TRBV2 and TRBJ2-3; weak D call: TRBD1 (6 bases). The CDR3 spans 13 residues. Germline CDR1 and CDR2: SNHLY and FYNNEI. V was shortened by 10 bases and J by 3 bases, with 14 bases between the two germline ends. The CDR3 loop reads CATTGQLTDTQYF. For the CDR3, the DNA is TGTGCCACAACCGGACAGTTGACAGATACGCAGTATTTT.

The chain links TRBV6-4 to TRBJ2-1, with 10 bases fitting TRBD2. J lost 7 bases, V lost 1 base, and 1 base had no gene match. The germline V gene encodes CDR1 MRHNA and CDR2 SNTAGT. CDR3 length equals 14 residues. CDR3 residues: CASSDLAGGNEQFF. The CDR3 DNA reads TGTGCCAGCAGTGACTTAGCGGGGGGAAATGAGCAGTTCTTC.

The genes are TRBV29-1 and TRBJ1-5, with D unclear. Germline V gene lookup returns CDR1 SQVTM and CDR2 ANQGSEA. V was pared by 5 bases and J by 0 bases, with 5 bases between. The CDR3 contains 12 residues. DNA of the CDR3: TGCAGCGTTCAAAATAGCAATCAGCCCCAGCATTTT. It encodes CSVQNSNQPQHF.

This clone came up once. This sequence joins TRBV5-1 and TRBJ2-2; 9 bases align to TRBD1. The length of the CDR3 is 14 residues. CDR1 is SGHRS, CDR2 YFSETQ, per germline. After removal of 7 bases from V and 5 bases from J, the junction contained 6 bases not matched to a gene. CDR3 region: CASGETGGTGELFF. DNA of the CDR3: TGCGCCAGCGGCGAGACAGGGGGAACCGGGGAGCTGTTTTTT.

The chain links TRBV28 to TRBJ1-2; 10 bases fit TRBD1. From germline, CDR1 is MDHEN and CDR2 SYDVKM. Losses at the gene ends were 9 bases for V and 4 bases for J; bases not matched to a gene: 8. The CDR3 length is 14 residues. The CDR3 nucleotides read TGTGCCAGTCACGGACAGGGGGAGGGCTATGGCTACACCTTC. Encoded protein: CASHGQGEGYGYTF.

V and J are TRBV7-2 and TRBJ2-5; D may be TRBD1 (5 bases). Trimming took off 3 bases at V and 5 bases at J, with 16 bases between the two ends. This CDR3 has 15 residues. Germline-derived CDR1 and CDR2 are SGHTA and FQGNSA. Here the CDR3 DNA reads TGTGCCAGCAGCTTTTTCCCTCAGGGTATTGAGACCCAGTACTTC. It yields the protein CASSFFPQGIETQYF.

CDR3 nucleotides: TGCAGCGTTGAAGCAGGGGTCCTCTCCTACAATGAGCAGTTCTTC. It encodes CSVEAGVLSYNEQFF. The V gene is TRBV29-1, the J gene TRBJ2-1; D might be TRBD1 (6 bases). The germline gives CDR1 SQVTM, CDR2 ANQGSEA. The CDR3 is 15 residues long. Trimming removed 1 base at V and 0 bases at J, with 10 bases between.